These 18 T cell receptor beta chains originate from one sample sequenced in a study of shared clonotypes between healthy human individuals. Some clones are missing from TCRdb's copy, which holds only in-frame ones; the method was immunoSEQ multiplex PCR. The table has approximately 980,000 clones, over 75% seen once; the top ten hold over 1.3%. The sample consisted of memory CD4+ T cells sorted from blood. Subset meaning: CD45RA-negative fraction. Source of these receptors: a man younger than 35 in good health.

The rearrangement joins TRBV19 to TRBJ2-1, with 8 bases fitting TRBD1. The CDR3 runs to 15 residues. CDR1 and CDR2 (germline): LNHDA, SQIVND (reference sequence). The V segment lost 5 bases and the J segment 8 bases; nucleotides outside the gene matches: 11. CDR3 residues: CASSSEDRAHDEQFF. Here the CDR3 DNA reads TGTGCCAGTAGTTCAGAGGACAGGGCCCACGATGAGCAGTTCTTC.

This clone was detected once. The chain joins TRBV10-3 to TRBJ1-2, with D unresolved. Germline CDR1 reads ENHRY; CDR2 reads SYGVKD. This CDR3 region has 14 residues. With 0 bases removed from V and 13 bases from J, the gap between germline ends came to 18 bases. As DNA, the CDR3 is TGTGCCATCAGTGAGTCGGGTGTCGCCCGGGCTCCCACCTTC. It is translated as CAISESGVARAPTF.

This clone was observed once. V usage is TRBV4-1 and J usage is TRBJ2-7, with D possibly matching TRBD1 (6 bases). Germline V gene data show CDR1 as MGHRA and CDR2 as YSYEKL. The CDR3 is 12 residues long. Between the trimmed V and J ends, which lost 0 bases and 7 bases, there was a span of 7 bases. The CDR3 loop reads CASSQERGEQYF. In DNA, the CDR3 is TGCGCCAGCAGCCAAGAGAGGGGGGAGCAGTACTTC.

The V call is TRBV30, the J call TRBJ2-1; 16 bases agree with TRBD2. The CDR3 sequence is 16 residues long. The V gene's germline CDR1 is GTSNPN and CDR2 SVGIG (reference sequence). V was clipped by 5 bases and J by 7 bases; unmatched bases: 8. The CDR3 coding sequence is TGTGCCTGGTCCCGGGGACTAGCGGGAGGGTGGAATGAGCAGTTCTTC. This encodes CAWSRGLAGGWNEQFF.

V gene TRBV7-9 combines with J gene TRBJ2-1; 8 positions match TRBD2. CDR3 size: 17 residues. Germline V gene data show CDR1 as SEHNR and CDR2 as FQNEAQ (reference sequence). The trim removed 3 bases at V and 5 bases at J, leaving 12 bases unmatched. The CDR3 sequence: CASSLVGLGTRDNEQFF. DNA for the CDR3: TGTGCCAGCAGCTTGGTGGGGCTCGGGACTAGAGACAATGAGCAGTTCTTC.

The chain is built from TRBV7-9 and TRBJ2-7; no reliable D call. V was cut by 2 bases and J by 7 bases, with 15 bases left in between. This CDR3 region has 14 residues. Germline CDR1 SEHNR, CDR2 FQNEAQ (reference sequence). The CDR3 region has the DNA TGTGCCAGCAGCTTACAGGTCAGAGGTTCTGAGCAGTACTTC. Amino acid sequence: CASSLQVRGSEQYF.

This clone has only a few counts. This rearrangement joins TRBV4-2 to TRBJ1-6; D uncertain. Trimming pared 1 base from V and 5 bases from J, leaving 6 bases between. Germline assignment: CDR1 LGHNA and CDR2 YNFKEQ. This CDR3 spans 14 amino acids. CDR3 sequence: CASSQVGNNSPLHF. DNA for the CDR3: TGTGCCAGCAGCCAAGTTGGTAATAATTCACCCCTCCACTTT.

This clone was observed many times. The V and J genes are TRBV4-1 and TRBJ1-2, with D perhaps matching TRBD1 (5 bases). Per germline, CDR1 MGHRA and CDR2 YSYEKL. Trimming removed 5 bases from V and 4 bases from J, with 17 bases in between. This CDR3 has 15 amino acids. In DNA, the CDR3 is TGCGCCAGCAGCGCCCTGGAGCAGGGAAGCTATGGCTACACCTTC. As protein: CASSALEQGSYGYTF.

This chain links TRBV7-9 with TRBJ2-1; 11 bases fit TRBD2. This CDR3 is 15 amino acids long. J lost 6 bases, V lost 2 bases, and 3 bases had no gene match. Germline V gives CDR1 SEHNR, CDR2 FQNEAQ (reference sequence). CDR3 sequence reads: CASSLLAGGANEQFF. The CDR3 DNA is TGTGCCAGCAGCTTATTAGCGGGAGGGGCCAATGAGCAGTTCTTC.

This clone has just a few counts. Different DNA sequences within this sample yield the same CDR3. This chain uses TRBV5-1 with TRBJ2-3; 8 bases fit TRBD2. CDR3 length equals 15 residues. V shed 5 bases and J 0 bases; nucleotides not matched to a gene: 5. Germline CDR1 is SGHRS and CDR2 is YFSETQ. The CDR3 reads CASSLIAGSTDTQYF. CDR3 nucleotide sequence: TGCGCCAGCAGTTTAATAGCGGGAAGCACAGATACGCAGTATTTT.

This sequence joins TRBV30 and TRBJ2-7, with 7 bases matching TRBD2. The junction had 3 bases not matched to a gene; V was cut back by 1 base and J by 6 bases. The CDR3 has 12 amino acids. The V gene's germline CDR1 is GTSNPN and CDR2 SVGIG (reference sequence). The CDR3 reads CAWSATGGEQYF. The DNA of the CDR3 is TGTGCCTGGAGTGCCACGGGGGGCGAGCAGTACTTC.

The CDR3, as DNA: TGTGCCAGCAGCCCCCGGATTTGGTCTGAAAAACTGTTTTTT. Residues: CASSPRIWSEKLFF. V gene TRBV7-2 combines with J gene TRBJ1-4; D is uncertain. Germline lookup yields CDR1 SGHTA and CDR2 FQGNSA. The V end lost 5 bases, the J end lost 7 bases, and 14 bases lay between the germline ends. The CDR3 is 14 residues long.

The chain joins TRBV6-5 to TRBJ1-6; no clear D. The CDR3 is 14 residues long. The ends were cut back, 8 bases at V and 6 bases at J, with 14 bases in the middle. Germline V gene data show CDR1 as MNHEY and CDR2 as SVGAGI. In DNA form, the CDR3 reads TGTGCCAGCGCGGGAAGGGTACCTAATTCACCCCTCCACTTT. Its protein is CASAGRVPNSPLHF.

This chain links TRBV30 with TRBJ2-6, with 14 bases fitting TRBD2. Looked up from germline, CDR1 is GTSNPN and CDR2 is SVGIG (reference sequence). Trimming cost V 4 bases and J 0 bases; bases outside gene matches: 14. This CDR3 is built from 21 residues. The CDR3 DNA reads TGTGCCTGGAAATTACAAAGCGGACTAGCGGGAGGCTACTCTGGGGCCAACGTCCTGACTTTC. Protein product: CAWKLQSGLAGGYSGANVLTF. Combining the CDR3 with reference TRBV30 and TRBJ2-6 gives the whole variable domain SQTIHQWPATLVQPVGSPLSLECTVEGTSNPNLYWYRQAAGRGLQLLFYSVGIGQISSEVPQNLSASRPQDRQFILSSKKLLLSDSGFYLCAWKLQSGLAGGYSGANVLTFGAGSRLTVL.

The CDR3 DNA reads as TGTGCCAGTTCAGGGGGAGGACCCTACGAGCAGTACTTC. It encodes CASSGGGPYEQYF. The gene calls are TRBV19 and TRBJ2-7; D may be TRBD1 (7 bases). The CDR3 spans 13 residues. Germline V gene lookup returns CDR1 LNHDA and CDR2 SQIVND (reference sequence). V dropped 8 bases and J dropped 2 bases, with 13 bases sitting between them.

The J gene is TRBJ2-7, the V gene TRBV28; D may be TRBD1 or TRBD2 (5 bases each). This CDR3 has 14 residues. The V gene's germline CDR1 is MDHEN and CDR2 SYDVKM. Trimming shortened V by 2 bases and J by 6 bases, and 14 bases separated the two germline ends. CDR3 sequence (DNA): TGTGCCAGCAGTTTAGGGACCGCCGAGGCCGAGCAGTACTTC. Encoded protein: CASSLGTAEAEQYF.

This chain uses TRBV28 with TRBJ1-2; 10 bases are a match to TRBD1. The CDR3 length is 19 residues. After removal of 7 bases from V and 5 bases from J, the junction contained 22 bases not matched to a gene. Germline V gives CDR1 MDHEN, CDR2 SYDVKM. The CDR3 nucleotides are TGTGCCAGCACCGGAACCACGCCGGGACAGGGGATCTTATGGTATGGCTACACCTTC. Amino acids: CASTGTTPGQGILWYGYTF.

In its sample, this clone was seen a few times. V usage is TRBV19 and J usage is TRBJ1-1, with 8 bases matching TRBD1. V trimming: 4 bases; J trimming: 5 bases; junction bases outside the gene matches: 6. From germline, CDR1 is LNHDA and CDR2 SQIVND (reference sequence). This CDR3 spans 14 amino acids. The CDR3 sequence: CASSTDRAITEAFF. The CDR3 DNA reads as TGTGCCAGTAGTACGGACAGGGCAATTACTGAAGCTTTCTTT.